This T cell receptor beta chain was sequenced for a study of T cell repertoires in cytomegalovirus infection. The overall study: CMV epitopes used comprised recently identified HLA-C-restricted ones and well-studied HLA-B-restricted ones. Matching HLA type, along with CMV infection, was indicated by public TCR beta signatures.

One entry per CDR3 protein results from TCRdb running MiXCR on the reads. The table has approximately 390,000 distinct CDR3 sequences, roughly 36% seen once. Regarding the study as a whole: CMV carriers with the relevant HLA were identified by cumulative public TCR beta family frequency. Dominant in the ex vivo response were TCR beta clonotypes restricted by HLA-C and specific for CMV.

Concerning this clonotype itself: What it binds is not known.

The CDR3 loop spans 16 amino acids. The germline V and J ends were trimmed by 1 base and 1 base, with 13 bases remaining between them. Germline values: CDR1 SEHNR, CDR2 FQNEAQ (reference sequence). The input for sequencing was cultured PBMCs, taken from culture after CMV antigen stimulation. The clonotype was recovered from a human donor in good health (CMV status not recorded). Some clones in this sample may be carry-over from other donors' samples. This rearrangement joins TRBV7-9 to TRBJ1-1, with a possible D match to TRBD1 (6 bases). The CDR3 spells CASSLEQGTSNTEAFF. CDR3 bases: TGTGCCAGCAGCTTAGAGCAGGGGACATCGAACACTGAAGCTTTCTTT.